This T cell receptor beta chain was captured in a study of blood T cell repertoires in COVID-19. Study background: Material from acute and convalescent COVID-19 was sourced from the United States, Italy and Spain.

In the source study's methods: The assay estimated nucleated cells by amplifying reference gene primers. Libraries were prepared by immunoSEQ multiplex PCR; TCRdb keeps only in-frame clonotypes and omits some of them. Clonal size and the V and J genes are those of that table, whereas D and trimming came from the DNA. The sample has about 240,000 clones, roughly 87% seen once. Ages ranged from about 18 to 89 years, with residence in around 24 US areas. Grouping used clinical history reported by participants in a survey and questionnaire. J lost 4 bases, V lost 5 bases, and 6 bases had no gene match. Germline-derived CDR1 and CDR2 are LNHDA and SQIVND (reference sequence). The CDR3 runs to 14 residues.

The V and J genes are TRBV19 and TRBJ1-2; 8 bases map to TRBD1. Sample: PBMCs or T cells enriched from blood (not recorded which). The source of this sequence is a woman aged 30 to 39 with acute COVID-19. The CDR3 DNA is TGTGCCAGTAGTTCAGGACAGGGTCCCTATGGCTACACCTTC. This translates into CASSSGQGPYGYTF.